The rows below give T cell receptor beta chains drawn from one sample of a study of cytomegalovirus exposure and HLA in healthy donors. Profiling relied on immunoSEQ multiplex PCR, and the TCRdb table lists in-frame clones only, not all of them. The sample includes 150,000 to 200,000 clones, 84% of them seen just once. The sequencing sample was made of PBMCs. Receptor source: a man younger than 30 in good health and CMV-seronegative. CDR3s include the opening cysteine and the closing phenylalanine or tryptophan. The order of the fields is J gene, clone size, D gene, V gene, CDR3 length, CDR3 protein, CDR3 DNA. D genes are given only for firm matches. Rows may omit the clone size; those that give it use once, few, many or a size class.

j_gene: TRBJ1-1; abundance: few; d_gene: NA; v_gene: TRBV5-4; len: 14; CDR3aa: CASSLVQGNTEAFF; CDR3nt: TGTGCCAGCAGCTTGGTTCAGGGGAACACTGAAGCTTTCTTT
j_gene: TRBJ2-7; abundance: NA; d_gene: NA; v_gene: TRBV6-1; len: 14; CDR3aa: CASSQQGDSYEQYF; CDR3nt: TGTGCCAGCAGCCAACAGGGCGATAGCTACGAGCAGTACTTC
j_gene: TRBJ1-5; abundance: NA; d_gene: NA; v_gene: TRBV28; len: 15; CDR3aa: CASSFRGRGNQPQHF; CDR3nt: TGTGCCAGCAGTTTTAGAGGGAGAGGCAATCAGCCCCAGCATTTT
j_gene: TRBJ2-3; abundance: NA; d_gene: NA; v_gene: TRBV27; len: 14; CDR3aa: CASSLLTTTDTQYF; CDR3nt: TGTGCCAGCAGTTTATTAACAACAACAGATACGCAGTATTTT
j_gene: TRBJ1-1; abundance: NA; d_gene: NA; v_gene: TRBV5-4; len: 16; CDR3aa: CASPGGTQADGTEAFF; CDR3nt: TGTGCCAGCCCTGGGGGGACTCAGGCGGACGGAACTGAAGCTTTCTTT
j_gene: TRBJ1-1; abundance: few; d_gene: TRBD1; v_gene: TRBV5-6; len: 14; CDR3aa: CASTLDRVGTEAFF; CDR3nt: TGTGCCAGCACCCTGGACAGGGTTGGCACTGAAGCTTTCTTT
j_gene: TRBJ2-3; abundance: NA; d_gene: NA; v_gene: TRBV28; len: 13; CDR3aa: CASSLAGVDTQYF; CDR3nt: TGTGCCAGCAGTTTGGCAGGGGTTGATACGCAGTATTTT
j_gene: TRBJ2-3; abundance: NA; d_gene: TRBD2; v_gene: TRBV9; len: 16; CDR3aa: CASSVETSGVADTQYF; CDR3nt: TGTGCCAGCAGCGTAGAGACTAGCGGGGTCGCAGATACGCAGTATTTT
j_gene: TRBJ2-6; abundance: few; d_gene: NA; v_gene: TRBV27; len: 15; CDR3aa: CASSFGGSGANVLTF; CDR3nt: TGTGCCAGCAGTTTCGGGGGATCTGGGGCCAACGTCCTGACTTTC
j_gene: TRBJ2-5; abundance: NA; d_gene: NA; v_gene: TRBV21-1; len: 14; CDR3aa: CASSKGGPWETQYF; CDR3nt: TGTGCCAGCAGCAAGGGTGGGCCCTGGGAGACCCAGTACTTC
j_gene: TRBJ2-1; abundance: NA; d_gene: TRBD1; v_gene: TRBV5-1; len: 14; CDR3aa: CASSRQGASNEQFF; CDR3nt: TGCGCCAGCAGCCGACAGGGGGCTAGTAATGAGCAGTTCTTC
j_gene: TRBJ1-4; abundance: NA; d_gene: TRBD1; v_gene: TRBV16; len: 13; CDR3aa: CASSPQGGEKLFF; CDR3nt: TGTGCCAGCAGTCCACAGGGGGGCGAAAAACTGTTTTTT
j_gene: TRBJ1-2; abundance: NA; d_gene: NA; v_gene: TRBV5-6; len: 15; CDR3aa: CASSFRGLGNYGYTF; CDR3nt: TGTGCCAGCTCATTCCGCGGGTTAGGAAACTATGGCTACACCTTC
j_gene: TRBJ2-5; abundance: once; d_gene: TRBD2; v_gene: TRBV27; len: 14; CDR3aa: CAARGGGAGETQYF; CDR3nt: TGTGCCGCGCGAGGCGGGGGGGCTGGAGAGACCCAGTACTTC
j_gene: TRBJ2-2; abundance: NA; d_gene: TRBD2; v_gene: TRBV19; len: 17; CDR3aa: CASSPRVAGANTGELFF; CDR3nt: TGTGCCAGTAGTCCACGGGTAGCGGGGGCGAACACCGGGGAGCTGTTTTTT
j_gene: TRBJ2-5; abundance: NA; d_gene: NA; v_gene: TRBV6-1; len: 18; CDR3aa: CASSDLSSAQSMVETQYF; CDR3nt: TGTGCCAGCAGTGATCTCTCCTCGGCACAGAGTATGGTAGAGACCCAGTACTTC
j_gene: TRBJ2-7; abundance: once; d_gene: NA; v_gene: TRBV2; len: 13; CDR3aa: CAVPGKGSYEQYF; CDR3nt: TGTGCCGTACCAGGGAAAGGATCCTACGAGCAGTACTTC
j_gene: TRBJ2-7; abundance: once; d_gene: NA; v_gene: TRBV19; len: 11; CDR3aa: CASGDSYEQYF; CDR3nt: TGTGCCAGCGGAGACTCCTACGAGCAGTACTTC
j_gene: TRBJ1-1; abundance: NA; d_gene: NA; v_gene: TRBV4-2; len: 14; CDR3aa: CASSISTENTEAFF; CDR3nt: TGTGCCAGCAGCATAAGTACAGAGAACACTGAAGCTTTCTTT
j_gene: TRBJ1-5; abundance: once; d_gene: NA; v_gene: TRBV27; len: 13; CDR3aa: CASSLRGNQPQHF; CDR3nt: TGTGCCAGCAGTTTACGGGGAAATCAGCCCCAGCATTTT
j_gene: TRBJ2-7; abundance: NA; d_gene: NA; v_gene: TRBV10-1; len: 15; CDR3aa: CASSERAGPSYEQYF; CDR3nt: TGCGCCAGCAGTGAAAGGGCAGGGCCATCCTACGAGCAGTACTTC
j_gene: TRBJ2-1; abundance: NA; d_gene: TRBD2; v_gene: TRBV4-1; len: 13; CDR3aa: CASSQGTSLEQFF; CDR3nt: TGCGCCAGCAGCCAAGGGACTAGTCTTGAGCAGTTCTTC
j_gene: TRBJ2-3; abundance: NA; d_gene: TRBD2; v_gene: TRBV7-6; len: 20; CDR3aa: CASSLWTPEGSGTRGDTQYF; CDR3nt: TGTGCCAGCAGCTTATGGACGCCAGAAGGTAGCGGGACCCGGGGAGATACGCAGTATTTT
j_gene: TRBJ2-2; abundance: NA; d_gene: TRBD2; v_gene: TRBV7-9; len: 17; CDR3aa: CASSKRLAGDNGGELFF; CDR3nt: TGTGCCAGCAGCAAAAGACTAGCGGGAGATAATGGCGGGGAGCTGTTTTTT
j_gene: TRBJ2-3; abundance: NA; d_gene: TRBD2; v_gene: TRBV6-5; len: 16; CDR3aa: CASSYSLAGAKDTQYF; CDR3nt: TGTGCCAGCAGTTACTCGCTAGCGGGGGCCAAAGATACGCAGTATTTT
j_gene: TRBJ1-1; abundance: NA; d_gene: NA; v_gene: TRBV10-3; len: 14; CDR3aa: CAISVLDKHTEAFF; CDR3nt: TGTGCCATCAGTGTGCTCGACAAACACACTGAAGCTTTCTTT
j_gene: TRBJ1-5; abundance: NA; d_gene: NA; v_gene: TRBV18; len: 15; CDR3aa: CASSPRPGTISPQHF; CDR3nt: TGTGCCAGCTCACCAAGGCCAGGCACAATCAGCCCCCAGCATTTT
j_gene: TRBJ2-7; abundance: NA; d_gene: NA; v_gene: TRBV21-1; len: 19; CDR3aa: CASSKQIGPRGQTYYEQYF; CDR3nt: TGTGCCAGCAGCAAACAAATCGGCCCACGGGGACAAACTTACTACGAGCAGTACTTC
j_gene: TRBJ1-1; abundance: NA; d_gene: NA; v_gene: TRBV2; len: 16; CDR3aa: CASSARTRGAFTEAFF; CDR3nt: TGTGCCAGCAGTGCCCGGACCAGGGGTGCCTTCACTGAAGCTTTCTTT
j_gene: TRBJ2-2; abundance: few; d_gene: NA; v_gene: TRBV7-9; len: 15; CDR3aa: CASSLRQGGTGELFF; CDR3nt: TGTGCCAGCAGCTTACGACAGGGTGGGACTGGGGAGCTGTTTTTT
j_gene: TRBJ2-5; abundance: NA; d_gene: NA; v_gene: TRBV9; len: 13; CDR3aa: CASSTRISETQYF; CDR3nt: TGTGCCAGCAGCACCAGGATTTCGGAGACCCAGTACTTC
j_gene: TRBJ2-1; abundance: NA; d_gene: NA; v_gene: TRBV29-1; len: 11; CDR3aa: CSVEAAGGRFF; CDR3nt: TGCAGCGTTGAAGCGGCAGGGGGGCGGTTCTTC
j_gene: TRBJ2-7; abundance: once; d_gene: TRBD1; v_gene: TRBV5-4; len: 12; CDR3aa: CASAGGGGEQYF; CDR3nt: TGTGCCAGCGCAGGGGGCGGCGGCGAGCAGTACTTC
j_gene: TRBJ2-2; abundance: NA; d_gene: TRBD1; v_gene: TRBV6-1; len: 17; CDR3aa: CASSDRDRGNLYGELFF; CDR3nt: TGTGCCAGCAGTGATCGGGACAGGGGCAACCTCTACGGGGAGCTGTTTTTT
j_gene: TRBJ2-3; abundance: NA; d_gene: TRBD2; v_gene: TRBV14; len: 17; CDR3aa: CASSQVGLAGSTDTQYF; CDR3nt: TGTGCCAGCAGCCAAGTGGGACTAGCGGGGAGCACAGATACGCAGTATTTT
j_gene: TRBJ1-5; abundance: NA; d_gene: NA; v_gene: TRBV19; len: 15; CDR3aa: CASSIVGQVGQPQHF; CDR3nt: TGTGCCAGTAGTATTGTGGGGCAGGTCGGGCAGCCCCAGCATTTT
j_gene: TRBJ2-1; abundance: NA; d_gene: TRBD2; v_gene: TRBV7-3; len: 15; CDR3aa: CASSSGGTSYNEQFF; CDR3nt: TGTGCCAGCAGCTCAGGCGGGACTAGTTACAATGAGCAGTTCTTC
j_gene: TRBJ1-4; abundance: NA; d_gene: NA; v_gene: TRBV2; len: 16; CDR3aa: CASSYRFQATNEKLFF; CDR3nt: TGTGCCAGCAGTTACAGATTTCAGGCAACTAATGAAAAACTGTTTTTT
j_gene: TRBJ1-1; abundance: few; d_gene: NA; v_gene: TRBV6-6; len: 14; CDR3aa: CASRELGLSSEAFF; CDR3nt: TGTGCCAGCAGAGAGTTGGGACTTTCTTCTGAAGCTTTCTTT
j_gene: TRBJ2-1; abundance: NA; d_gene: NA; v_gene: TRBV2; len: 12; CDR3aa: CASSQRYNEQFF; CDR3nt: TGTGCCAGCAGTCAGCGGTACAATGAGCAGTTCTTC
j_gene: TRBJ2-5; abundance: NA; d_gene: TRBD2; v_gene: TRBV6-6; len: 13; CDR3aa: CASSLAGDETQYF; CDR3nt: TGTGCCAGCAGCCTAGCGGGAGATGAGACCCAGTACTTC
j_gene: TRBJ2-2; abundance: NA; d_gene: NA; v_gene: TRBV18; len: 16; CDR3aa: CASSMQGSPNTGELFF; CDR3nt: TGTGCCAGCTCAATGCAGGGTTCCCCGAACACCGGGGAGCTGTTTTTT
j_gene: TRBJ2-3; abundance: few; d_gene: NA; v_gene: TRBV7-9; len: 15; CDR3aa: CASSPTGYSTDTQYF; CDR3nt: TGTGCCAGCAGCCCTACAGGGTATAGCACAGATACGCAGTATTTT
j_gene: TRBJ2-2; abundance: NA; d_gene: NA; v_gene: TRBV7-3; len: 14; CDR3aa: CASSSNQGTGELFF; CDR3nt: TGTGCCAGCAGCTCGAACCAGGGTACCGGGGAGCTGTTTTTT
j_gene: TRBJ1-2; abundance: NA; d_gene: NA; v_gene: TRBV20-1; len: 11; CDR3aa: CSARATYGYTF; CDR3nt: TGCAGTGCTAGGGCGACATATGGCTACACCTTC